This TCR beta chain comes out of a study of Graves' ophthalmopathy and Graves' hyperthyroidism. Across the whole study: The blood sample was drawn at first diagnosis and before any treatment. Study observations and caveats: Ophthalmopathy progression was predicted with about 67% sensitivity and about 72% specificity. Using 13 signatures, a model distinguished ophthalmopathy from stable hyperthyroidism, reaching around 88% sensitivity and approximately 80% specificity.

CDR3 length: 12 amino acids. The V and J ends lost 8 bases and 3 bases respectively, with 10 bases between them. Germline loops: CDR1 SEHNR, CDR2 FQNEAQ (reference sequence). RNA transcripts were the template, and TCR beta CDR3 regions were amplified from them. First-round RT-PCR with HTBI primers preceded a second-round multiplex PCR. In TCRdb, the multiplex PCR reads were re-called with MiXCR into one record per CDR3 protein. The sample carries about 230,000 distinct CDR3 sequences, around 42% recorded once. Enrollment excluded any patients with other autoimmune diseases, uncontrolled infections, pregnancy or lactation. About this clonotype: Its antigen is still unknown.

The specimen was peripheral blood. This clonotype was obtained from an adult man with Graves' ophthalmopathy. The chain employs TRBV7-9 and TRBJ1-1; D gene uncertain. Written as DNA, the CDR3 is TGTGCCAGCTCGAGGTGGGACACTGAAGCTTTCTTT. Protein product: CASSRWDTEAFF.